Below, 13 T cell receptor beta chains from the same sample are listed, as sequenced in a study of blood T cell repertoires in COVID-19. The protocol was immunoSEQ multiplex PCR, while the TCRdb copy is restricted to in-frame clones and leaves out a portion. Among approximately 59,000 clones listed, roughly 81% were seen once. The specimen was peripheral blood. The source of these receptors is an elderly man with acute or convalescent COVID-19.

CDR3 nucleotides: TGTGCCAGCAGTGAAATTGCTGGGGCCCAAAACATTCAGTACTTC. It specifies CASSEIAGAQNIQYF. The chain couples TRBV6-1 to TRBJ2-4, with TRBD1 as a possible D gene (5 bases). Germline CDR1 is MNHNS and CDR2 is SASEGT. V lost 2 bases and J 5 bases, leaving 13 bases between the germline ends. CDR3 length: 15 amino acids.

V is TRBV7-9 and J is TRBJ2-1; maybe TRBD2 (6 bases). The germline gives CDR1 SEHNR, CDR2 FQNEAQ (reference sequence). V dropped 0 bases and J dropped 6 bases, with 9 bases sitting between them. CDR3 length equals 14 residues. CDR3 region: CASSLAGGPNEQFF. DNA for the CDR3: TGTGCCAGCAGCTTAGCGGGGGGACCCAATGAGCAGTTCTTC.

The gene calls are TRBV2 and TRBJ2-1; 10 bases align to TRBD2. V shed 5 bases, J shed 1 base, and the junction held 5 bases outside the gene matches. This CDR3 region has 16 residues. Germline CDR1 SNHLY, CDR2 FYNNEI. CDR3 in DNA: TGTGCCAGCAGTTCGACTAGCGGGCAGTCCTACAATGAGCAGTTCTTC. It translates to CASSSTSGQSYNEQFF. The full variable domain, with the rest looked up from reference TRBV2 and TRBJ2-1, is EPEVTQTPSHQVTQMGQEVILRCVPISNHLYFYWYRQILGQKVEFLVSFYNNEISEKSEIFDDQFSVERPDGSNFTLKIRSTKLEDSAMYFCASSSTSGQSYNEQFFGPGTRLTVL.

Here the CDR3 reads CASSGGDSGQYF. The CDR3 DNA follows: TGTGCCAGCAGCGGCGGGGACAGTGGGCAGTATTTT. This chain uses TRBV7-2 with TRBJ2-3; a possible D gene is TRBD1 (7 bases). Germline CDR1 is SGHTA and CDR2 is FQGNSA. CDR3 size: 12 residues. Trimming left V 5 bases short and J 11 bases short, with 14 bases between.

CDR3 sequence reads: CASSWGGRALYNEQFF. Here the CDR3 DNA reads TGCGCCAGCAGCTGGGGGGGTAGAGCCCTCTACAATGAGCAGTTCTTC. This chain connects TRBV5-1 to TRBJ2-1; 7 bases are shared with TRBD2. The CDR3 has 16 residues. Germline V gives CDR1 SGHRS, CDR2 YFSETQ. With V trimmed by 3 bases and J by 3 bases, 9 bases remained unmatched. The complete variable domain, with remaining parts taken from reference TRBV5-1 and TRBJ2-1, reads KAGVTQTPRYLIKTRGQQVTLSCSPISGHRSVSWYQQTPGQGLQFLFEYFSETQRNKGNFPGRFSGRQFSNSRSEMNVSTLELGDSALYLCASSWGGRALYNEQFFGPGTRLTVL.

This clone was detected ten times or more. The rearrangement uses TRBV4-1 and TRBJ1-3; no firm D call. Trimming took 0 bases from V and 0 from J, leaving 9 bases between them. The CDR3 is 16 residues long. Germline values: CDR1 MGHRA, CDR2 YSYEKL. The CDR3 loop reads CASSQDDIPSGNTIYF. Written as DNA, the CDR3 is TGCGCCAGCAGCCAAGATGACATCCCCTCTGGAAACACCATATATTTT.

This rearrangement joins TRBV6-5 to TRBJ1-1, with TRBD1 as a possible D gene (5 bases). Germline V gene data show CDR1 as MNHEY and CDR2 as SVGAGI. The ends were cut back, 2 bases at V and 3 bases at J, with 10 bases in the middle. CDR3 length equals 14 residues. The CDR3 DNA reads TGTGCCAGCAGTTACCAGGGAGGGTACACTGAAGCTTTCTTT. It encodes CASSYQGGYTEAFF.

V is TRBV10-3 and J is TRBJ2-7; 7 bases are shared with TRBD1. The V and J ends lost 6 bases and 3 bases, in that order; junction bases with no gene match: 5. The CDR3 has 13 residues. Germline V gives CDR1 ENHRY, CDR2 SYGVKD. The chain's CDR3 is CAISTGVVYEQYF. DNA of the CDR3: TGTGCCATCAGCACAGGGGTAGTCTACGAGCAGTACTTC.

The gene calls are TRBV30 and TRBJ1-2, with TRBD1 identical over 9 bases. The junction had 6 bases not matched to a gene; V was cut back by 0 bases and J by 4 bases. Germline V CDR1 and CDR2: GTSNPN, SVGIG (reference sequence). This CDR3 comprises 15 residues. The CDR3 region is CAWSVHPGQGYGYTF. As DNA, the CDR3 is TGTGCCTGGAGTGTACACCCGGGACAGGGCTATGGCTACACCTTC.

As concerns this clone: Other DNA sequences in this specimen translate into the identical CDR3. The chain combines TRBV6-5 with TRBJ1-2; 8 bases are shared with TRBD1. Unmatched junction bases numbered 4, after V lost 7 bases and J lost 3 bases. The CDR3 contains 13 residues. Germline lookup yields CDR1 MNHEY and CDR2 SVGAGI. CDR3 sequence reads: CASTTTGDYGYTF. For the CDR3, the DNA is TGTGCCAGCACCACGACAGGGGACTATGGCTACACCTTC.

The chain employs TRBV9 and TRBJ1-2; D gene ambiguous. The length of the CDR3 is 14 residues. V was pared by 0 bases and J by 2 bases, with 8 bases between. CDR1 is SGDLS and CDR2 is YYNGEE in the germline V gene. CDR3 region: CASSVGDTNYGYTF. CDR3 nucleotides: TGTGCCAGCAGCGTAGGCGACACCAACTATGGCTACACCTTC. The complete variable domain, with remaining parts taken from reference TRBV9 and TRBJ1-2, reads DSGVTQTPKHLITATGQRVTLRCSPRSGDLSVYWYQQSLDQGLQFLIQYYNGEERAKGNILERFSAQQFPDLHSELNLSSLELGDSALYFCASSVGDTNYGYTFGSGTRLTVV.

This chain links TRBV15 with TRBJ1-1; 9 bases agree with TRBD1. The CDR3 sequence is 15 residues long. In germline, CDR1 is LNHNV, CDR2 YYDKDF (reference sequence). The junction had 4 bases not matched to a gene; V was cut back by 2 bases and J by 3 bases. The CDR3 DNA is TGTGCCACCAGCAGACCGGGGACAGGGCACACTGAAGCTTTCTTT. It specifies CATSRPGTGHTEAFF.

CDR3 in amino acids: CATRATGGSYEQYF. The DNA of the CDR3 is TGTGCCACCCGTGCCACAGGGGGTTCCTACGAGCAGTACTTC. This chain connects TRBV24-1 to TRBJ2-7; 8 positions match TRBD1. V shed 9 bases and J 1 base; nucleotides not matched to a gene: 7. The V gene's germline CDR1 is KGHDR and CDR2 SFDVKD. The CDR3 runs to 14 residues.